One and the same sample provided the 5 T cell receptor beta chains below, sequenced in a study of shared clonotypes between healthy human individuals (dated by TCRdb to 2020 to 2022). The method behind the library was the immunoSEQ multiplex PCR assay. Held by TCRdb, this immuneACCESS table contains in-frame sequences only and omits some clones. Under half of the omission traces to an unresolved V gene where checked; the cause of the rest is unknown. This sample gives about 1.5 million clones in total; 98% of them show up just once. The biggest ten clones account for roughly 0.4% of the sample. The source material was naive CD4+ T cells sorted from blood. The sample's cell subset or site label is to be understood as: CD45RA+ positively selected. Receptors originate from a man between 25 and 39 years old in good health.

The chain carries TRBV11-1 and TRBJ1-6; D is perhaps TRBD1 (5 bases). The ends were cut back, 1 base at V and 5 bases at J, with 6 bases in the middle. CDR3 length: 14 residues. Germline CDR1 and CDR2: SGHAT and FQDESV (reference sequence). The CDR3 protein is CASSLVRDNSPLHF. The CDR3 DNA sequence: TGTGCCAGCAGCTTAGTCAGGGATAATTCACCCCTCCACTTT.

The chain joins TRBV7-8 to TRBJ1-5; D may be TRBD1 (5 bases). V lost 0 bases to trimming and J lost 7 bases, with 16 bases between them. CDR1 is SGHVS and CDR2 is FQNEAQ in the germline V gene. The CDR3 covers 16 residues. The CDR3 DNA reads as TGTGCCAGCAGCTTAGCGGGGCAAGGGGTAGGACAGCCCCAGCATTTT. Amino acids: CASSLAGQGVGQPQHF.

This rearrangement joins TRBV30 to TRBJ2-5; 8 nucleotides align to TRBD2. The CDR3 has 14 amino acids. V lost 4 bases and J lost 6; bases outside the gene matches: 10. From germline, CDR1 is GTSNPN and CDR2 SVGIG (reference sequence). The CDR3 spells CAWTPRTSRQTQYF. The CDR3 region has the DNA TGTGCCTGGACCCCGCGGACTAGCCGACAGACCCAGTACTTC.

J is TRBJ2-2 and V is TRBV7-2; a weak D match, TRBD1 (5 bases). The CDR3 is 14 amino acids. Between the trimmed V and J ends, which lost 5 bases and 2 bases, there was a span of 9 bases. CDR1 SGHTA and CDR2 FQGNSA come from the germline V gene. The CDR3 DNA sequence: TGTGCCAGCAGCCAGGACACCAACACCGGGGAGCTGTTTTTT. Protein product: CASSQDTNTGELFF.

The chain uses TRBV7-2 and TRBJ1-3; TRBD1 is a possible D gene (6 bases). Looked up from germline, CDR1 is SGHTA and CDR2 is FQGNSA. V lost 5 bases and J 5 bases, leaving 19 bases between the germline ends. The CDR3 is made up of 16 amino acids. The CDR3 DNA reads TGTGCCAGCAGCCCGCGGAGGGGGGGTAACAGAAACACCATATATTTT. As protein: CASSPRRGGNRNTIYF. Full variable domain (outside the CDR3, taken from reference TRBV7-2 and TRBJ1-3): GAGVSQSPSNKVTEKGKDVELRCDPISGHTALYWYRQSLGQGLEFLIYFQGNSAPDKSGLPSDRFSAERTGGSVSTLTIQRTQQEDSAVYLCASSPRRGGNRNTIYFGEGSWLTVV.